A selection of T cell receptor beta chains follows, all from one sample in a study of shared clonotypes between healthy human individuals. Assay used: immunoSEQ multiplex PCR; TCRdb lists only in-frame clones, some missing. The data contain about 2.2 million clones, around 93% of them singletons. Sequencing input: naive CD8+ T cells from PBMCs. Every receptor here comes from a man aged 18 to 35 in good health. Some clones in this sample may be carry-over from other donors' samples. The CDR3 runs from the conserved cysteine through the conserved F or W. The D gene is left open where the match is weak. Expanded clones are given a class, and other clones once, few, many or no size at all.

d_call: NA; j_call: TRBJ2-1; v_call: TRBV4-1; cdr3_length: 15; clone_size: NA; cdr3_aa: CASSQDWKQANEQFF; cdr3_nt: TGCGCCAGCAGCCAAGATTGGAAACAAGCGAATGAGCAGTTCTTC
d_call: TRBD1; j_call: TRBJ1-1; v_call: TRBV11-2; cdr3_length: 15; clone_size: few; cdr3_aa: CASRPRQGANTEAFF; cdr3_nt: TGTGCCAGCAGACCCCGACAGGGGGCTAACACTGAAGCTTTCTTT
d_call: NA; j_call: TRBJ1-2; v_call: TRBV2; cdr3_length: 10; clone_size: NA; cdr3_aa: CASSGDGYTF; cdr3_nt: TGTGCCAGCAGTGGGGATGGCTACACCTTC
d_call: TRBD1; j_call: TRBJ1-1; v_call: TRBV28; cdr3_length: 16; clone_size: NA; cdr3_aa: CASSLIRDRGDTEAFF; cdr3_nt: TGTGCCAGCAGTTTAATCCGGGACAGGGGGGACACTGAAGCTTTCTTT
d_call: NA; j_call: TRBJ2-2; v_call: TRBV2; cdr3_length: 15; clone_size: NA; cdr3_aa: CASFGKGLGTGELFF; cdr3_nt: TGTGCCAGCTTCGGAAAGGGGCTCGGCACCGGGGAGCTGTTTTTT
d_call: TRBD2; j_call: TRBJ2-2; v_call: TRBV7-3; cdr3_length: 16; clone_size: NA; cdr3_aa: CASSSPGTSITGELFF; cdr3_nt: TGTGCCAGCAGCTCACCCGGGACTAGTATTACCGGGGAGCTGTTTTTT
d_call: NA; j_call: TRBJ2-3; v_call: TRBV4-1; cdr3_length: 16; clone_size: NA; cdr3_aa: CASSQDVAEYTDTQYF; cdr3_nt: TGCGCCAGCAGCCAAGATGTAGCGGAGTACACAGATACGCAGTATTTT
d_call: NA; j_call: TRBJ2-5; v_call: TRBV9; cdr3_length: 15; clone_size: NA; cdr3_aa: CASSVDQAGGETQYF; cdr3_nt: TGTGCCAGCAGCGTAGATCAGGCAGGGGGGGAGACCCAGTACTTC
d_call: TRBD2; j_call: TRBJ2-1; v_call: TRBV11-3; cdr3_length: 17; clone_size: NA; cdr3_aa: CASSSSISGRTYNEQFF; cdr3_nt: TGTGCCAGCAGCTCATCCATTAGCGGGAGAACCTACAATGAGCAGTTCTTC
d_call: NA; j_call: TRBJ2-7; v_call: TRBV2; cdr3_length: 14; clone_size: NA; cdr3_aa: CASSGTSSSYEQYF; cdr3_nt: TGTGCCAGCAGTGGGACCTCAAGCTCCTACGAGCAGTACTTC
d_call: NA; j_call: TRBJ2-2; v_call: TRBV7-9; cdr3_length: 17; clone_size: NA; cdr3_aa: CASSSPGTVANTGELFF; cdr3_nt: TGTGCCAGCAGCTCCCCGGGGACGGTCGCGAACACCGGGGAGCTGTTTTTT
d_call: TRBD1; j_call: TRBJ2-1; v_call: TRBV19; cdr3_length: 13; clone_size: NA; cdr3_aa: CASGGQGNHEQFF; cdr3_nt: TGTGCCAGCGGTGGACAGGGTAATCATGAGCAGTTCTTC
d_call: NA; j_call: TRBJ2-1; v_call: TRBV6-5; cdr3_length: 12; clone_size: once; cdr3_aa: CASSYSRDEQFF; cdr3_nt: TGTGCCAGCAGTTACTCGAGGGATGAGCAGTTCTTC
d_call: TRBD2; j_call: TRBJ2-1; v_call: TRBV28; cdr3_length: 15; clone_size: NA; cdr3_aa: CASSPLIGRDNEQFF; cdr3_nt: TGTGCCAGCAGTCCCCTTATCGGGAGGGACAATGAGCAGTTCTTC
d_call: NA; j_call: TRBJ2-1; v_call: TRBV4-1; cdr3_length: 16; clone_size: once; cdr3_aa: CASSQEQLPTYNEQFF; cdr3_nt: TGCGCCAGCAGCCAAGAGCAACTGCCCACCTACAATGAGCAGTTCTTC
d_call: NA; j_call: TRBJ2-5; v_call: TRBV29-1; cdr3_length: 15; clone_size: NA; cdr3_aa: CSIAGGYRGTETQYF; cdr3_nt: TGCAGCATTGCGGGGGGATACAGGGGTACAGAGACCCAGTACTTC
d_call: NA; j_call: TRBJ2-3; v_call: TRBV15; cdr3_length: 13; clone_size: NA; cdr3_aa: CATSRMMVDTQYF; cdr3_nt: TGTGCCACCAGCAGAATGATGGTTGATACGCAGTATTTT
d_call: TRBD1; j_call: TRBJ2-7; v_call: TRBV7-8; cdr3_length: 13; clone_size: NA; cdr3_aa: CASSTRTGVEQYF; cdr3_nt: TGTGCCAGCAGCACAAGGACAGGGGTCGAGCAGTACTTC
d_call: NA; j_call: TRBJ2-5; v_call: TRBV5-6; cdr3_length: 15; clone_size: once; cdr3_aa: CASSLVGGLQETQYF; cdr3_nt: TGTGCCAGCAGCTTGGTAGGAGGCCTACAAGAGACCCAGTACTTC
d_call: TRBD1; j_call: TRBJ2-5; v_call: TRBV28; cdr3_length: 15; clone_size: NA; cdr3_aa: CASTRDRGRVGTQYF; cdr3_nt: TGTGCCAGCACTCGGGACAGGGGTCGAGTTGGGACCCAGTACTTC
d_call: TRBD1; j_call: TRBJ2-7; v_call: TRBV23-1; cdr3_length: 18; clone_size: NA; cdr3_aa: CASSQFPEPGQGMWEQYF; cdr3_nt: TGCGCCAGCAGTCAATTCCCGGAACCGGGACAGGGTATGTGGGAGCAGTACTTC
d_call: NA; j_call: TRBJ2-3; v_call: TRBV19; cdr3_length: 16; clone_size: NA; cdr3_aa: CASSIAGGAGTDTQYF; cdr3_nt: TGTGCCAGTAGTATAGCTGGAGGGGCTGGCACAGATACGCAGTATTTT
d_call: TRBD2; j_call: TRBJ2-3; v_call: TRBV4-1; cdr3_length: 18; clone_size: NA; cdr3_aa: CASSHSWRREGPVDTQYF; cdr3_nt: TGCGCCAGCAGCCATTCCTGGCGGCGGGAGGGCCCCGTAGATACGCAGTATTTT
d_call: NA; j_call: TRBJ2-5; v_call: TRBV7-9; cdr3_length: 16; clone_size: NA; cdr3_aa: CASSLGASAFQETQYF; cdr3_nt: TGTGCCAGCAGCTTAGGGGCTAGCGCCTTCCAAGAGACCCAGTACTTC
d_call: TRBD1; j_call: TRBJ1-2; v_call: TRBV27; cdr3_length: 18; clone_size: once; cdr3_aa: CASRKKPTGTGGKNGYTF; cdr3_nt: TGTGCCAGCAGAAAAAAGCCCACCGGGACAGGGGGAAAGAATGGCTACACCTTC
d_call: NA; j_call: TRBJ2-2; v_call: TRBV28; cdr3_length: 14; clone_size: NA; cdr3_aa: CASSLPGNTGELFF; cdr3_nt: TGTGCCAGCAGTTTACCAGGGAACACCGGGGAGCTGTTTTTT
d_call: TRBD2; j_call: TRBJ2-1; v_call: TRBV5-4; cdr3_length: 15; clone_size: NA; cdr3_aa: CASSAGTSLFNEQFF; cdr3_nt: TGTGCCAGCAGCGCCGGGACTAGCTTGTTTAATGAGCAGTTCTTC
d_call: NA; j_call: TRBJ2-7; v_call: TRBV7-9; cdr3_length: 16; clone_size: NA; cdr3_aa: CASSLEGVARYYEQYF; cdr3_nt: TGTGCCAGCAGCTTAGAGGGGGTAGCGAGATACTACGAGCAGTACTTC
d_call: TRBD1; j_call: TRBJ2-1; v_call: TRBV5-6; cdr3_length: 14; clone_size: NA; cdr3_aa: CASSFGTGDNEQFF; cdr3_nt: TGTGCCAGCAGCTTCGGGACAGGGGACAATGAGCAGTTCTTC
d_call: TRBD2; j_call: TRBJ2-3; v_call: TRBV6-1; cdr3_length: 15; clone_size: NA; cdr3_aa: CASSFIAGASDTQYF; cdr3_nt: TGTGCCAGCAGCTTTATAGCGGGAGCTTCAGATACGCAGTATTTT
d_call: NA; j_call: TRBJ2-1; v_call: TRBV19; cdr3_length: 16; clone_size: NA; cdr3_aa: CASSMRGRSEYNEQFF; cdr3_nt: TGTGCCAGTAGTATGCGTGGGCGGAGCGAATACAATGAGCAGTTCTTC
d_call: TRBD1; j_call: TRBJ2-7; v_call: TRBV5-5; cdr3_length: 15; clone_size: NA; cdr3_aa: CASSLWAGGTYEQYF; cdr3_nt: TGTGCCAGCAGCCTCTGGGCAGGGGGCACCTACGAGCAGTACTTC
d_call: NA; j_call: TRBJ2-6; v_call: TRBV28; cdr3_length: 15; clone_size: NA; cdr3_aa: CASRPTGSGANVLTF; cdr3_nt: TGTGCCAGCAGACCTACAGGGTCCGGGGCCAACGTCCTGACTTTC
d_call: TRBD1; j_call: TRBJ2-7; v_call: TRBV9; cdr3_length: 14; clone_size: NA; cdr3_aa: CASSVEDRGAEQYF; cdr3_nt: TGTGCCAGCAGCGTAGAGGACAGGGGGGCCGAGCAGTACTTC
d_call: NA; j_call: TRBJ2-6; v_call: TRBV27; cdr3_length: 16; clone_size: NA; cdr3_aa: CASSLGIGTGANVLTF; cdr3_nt: TGTGCCAGCAGTCTCGGAATCGGGACTGGGGCCAACGTCCTGACTTTC
d_call: TRBD1; j_call: TRBJ1-3; v_call: TRBV5-1; cdr3_length: 15; clone_size: NA; cdr3_aa: CASSVYRGPGNTIYF; cdr3_nt: TGCGCCAGCAGCGTTTACAGGGGGCCGGGAAACACCATATATTTT
d_call: TRBD2; j_call: TRBJ2-7; v_call: TRBV5-1; cdr3_length: 13; clone_size: NA; cdr3_aa: CASSSGTSYEQYF; cdr3_nt: TGCGCCAGCAGCTCCGGGACTAGCTACGAGCAGTACTTC
d_call: TRBD2; j_call: TRBJ2-2; v_call: TRBV19; cdr3_length: 19; clone_size: NA; cdr3_aa: CASSIPGLAGGINTGELFF; cdr3_nt: TGTGCCAGTAGTATCCCGGGACTAGCGGGAGGGATAAACACCGGGGAGCTGTTTTTT
d_call: NA; j_call: TRBJ2-7; v_call: TRBV27; cdr3_length: 12; clone_size: once; cdr3_aa: CASRSGFHEQYF; cdr3_nt: TGTGCCAGCAGGTCAGGGTTCCACGAGCAGTACTTC
d_call: NA; j_call: TRBJ2-5; v_call: TRBV9; cdr3_length: 15; clone_size: NA; cdr3_aa: CASSPGHVLQETQYF; cdr3_nt: TGTGCCAGCAGCCCGGGACACGTTCTTCAAGAGACCCAGTACTTC
d_call: TRBD2; j_call: TRBJ2-7; v_call: TRBV4-3; cdr3_length: 17; clone_size: NA; cdr3_aa: CASSFSIRTSGSFEQYF; cdr3_nt: TGCGCCAGCAGCTTCTCAATCCGGACTAGCGGGAGTTTCGAGCAGTACTTC